The 8 T cell receptor beta chains given below trace back to one sample, sequenced in a study of shared clonotypes between healthy human individuals (TCRdb year 2020). Libraries came from the immunoSEQ multiplex PCR assay. Here the immuneACCESS table is served through TCRdb, limited to in-frame sequences with V and J called. Missing clones are a known gap in these copies; in checked studies unresolved V genes cover under half, and the rest lacks a known reason. This sample gives approximately 980,000 clones in total; approximately 80% of them show up just once. About 1.5% of the sample is in the top ten clones. Sequenced material: memory CD4+ T cells sorted from blood. In light of the paper, this sample's cell subset or site label describes: CD45RA-negative fraction. The source is a man younger than 30 in good health.

The gene calls are TRBV18 and TRBJ2-5; 9 bases line up with TRBD1. With V trimmed by 1 base and J by 2 bases, 5 bases remained unmatched. The CDR3 is 16 amino acids. Germline V gives CDR1 KGHSH, CDR2 LQKENI. The CDR3 bases are TGTGCCAGCTCACCACTCGGGACAGGGCGACAAGAGACCCAGTACTTC. Translating it yields CASSPLGTGRQETQYF.

This sequence joins TRBV19 and TRBJ1-3; TRBD1 might be the D (5 bases). Trimming cost V 6 bases and J 3 bases, with 12 bases left between them. This CDR3 is built from 14 residues. CDR1 and CDR2 from the germline V gene are LNHDA and SQIVND (reference sequence). The CDR3 loop reads CASRTRGGGNTIYF. CDR3 DNA: TGTGCCAGTAGAACGAGGGGCGGTGGAAACACCATATATTTT.

In its sample, this clone was seen once. The same CDR3 arises from other DNA sequences in this sample as well. This rearrangement joins TRBV7-9 to TRBJ2-5; tentatively, D is TRBD1 (5 bases). The germline V gene encodes CDR1 SEHNR and CDR2 FQNEAQ (reference sequence). This CDR3 is 14 amino acids long. V lost 1 base and J 5 bases, leaving 11 bases between the germline ends. This CDR3 is CASSLVQGKETQYF. CDR3 DNA: TGTGCCAGCAGCTTAGTTCAGGGAAAGGAGACCCAGTACTTC.

This clone was found a few times. This chain connects TRBV28 to TRBJ1-5; D is unresolved. The germline V and J ends were trimmed by 5 bases and 9 bases, with 11 bases remaining between them. This CDR3 is built from 12 residues. Germline loops: CDR1 MDHEN, CDR2 SYDVKM. The CDR3 sequence is CASSPEARPQHF. The CDR3 DNA reads TGTGCCAGCAGTCCCGAGGCACGGCCCCAGCATTTT. Full variable domain (outside the CDR3, taken from reference TRBV28 and TRBJ1-5): DVKVTQSSRYLVKRTGEKVFLECVQDMDHENMFWYRQDPGLGLRLIYFSYDVKMKEKGDIPEGYSVSREKKERFSLILESASTNQTSMYLCASSPEARPQHFGDGTRLSIL.

This clone was counted between two and nine times. The gene calls are TRBV29-1 and TRBJ2-7; 8 positions agree with TRBD1. CDR3 length equals 14 residues. V was pared by 6 bases and J by 2 bases, with 9 bases of the junction left unmatched. CDR1 is SQVTM, CDR2 ANQGSEA, per germline. CDR3 nucleotides: TGCAGCGTCGCCACCGGGACAGGTACCTACGAGCAGTACTTC. Translating gives CSVATGTGTYEQYF.

This clone was counted between two and nine times. The rearrangement joins TRBV30 to TRBJ1-5; 7 bases are a match to TRBD1. This CDR3 is 15 amino acids long. CDR1 and CDR2 (germline): GTSNPN, SVGIG (reference sequence). Losses at the gene ends were 3 bases for V and 3 bases for J; bases not matched to a gene: 8. The CDR3: CAWRTGRGLNQPQHF. Here the CDR3 DNA reads TGTGCCTGGAGGACCGGGAGGGGGCTCAATCAGCCCCAGCATTTT.

The V gene is TRBV7-6, the J gene TRBJ1-2; D is possibly TRBD1 (5 bases). Trimming removed 5 bases from V and 5 bases from J, with 12 bases in between. This CDR3 spans 13 amino acids. The germline gives CDR1 SGHVS, CDR2 FNYEAQ. The DNA of the CDR3 is TGTGCCAGCAGCCTCGGCGCAGGGTATGGCTACACCTTC. This translates into CASSLGAGYGYTF.

The V and J genes are TRBV27 and TRBJ2-3; 9 bases agree with TRBD1. Losses at the gene ends were 9 bases for V and 6 bases for J; bases not matched to a gene: 19. The CDR3 loop spans 17 amino acids. Germline-derived CDR1 and CDR2 are MNHEY and SMNVEV (reference sequence). The CDR3 DNA sequence: TGTGCCAGTATTCCGGGACAGGGACGGCCGGACGGGGATACGCAGTATTTT. It is translated as CASIPGQGRPDGDTQYF.